This passage covers 28 T cell receptor beta chains from one sample sequenced in a study of beta chain features in type 1 diabetes. These receptors have no identified antigens. Findings and limits, study-wide: The study found moderately but significantly shorter TCRB CDR3s in all four CD4+ subsets of Type 1 diabetes patients.

Expressed TCRB transcripts were sequenced because the entire RNA isolate underwent reverse transcription. TCRdb's copy holds only in-frame clones and misses some; the assay was immunoSEQ multiplex PCR. The table records about 370,000 clones, over 9% of them present only once. Sequenced input: central memory CD4+ T cells from blood. These receptors were collected from a man aged 25-45 years with type 1 diabetes.

This clone was seen a handful of times. Relative to the germline gene, one junction end is altered; a read error may explain this. V gene TRBV4-1 combines with J gene TRBJ2-2; D remains unclear. Germline CDR1 is MGHRA and CDR2 is YSYEKL. CDR3 length: 13 residues. CDR3 loop: CASSLRADGELFF. As DNA, the CDR3 is TGTGCCAGCAGCCTACGGGCAGACGGGGAGCTGTTTTTT.

This clone has only a few counts. The chain links TRBV19 to TRBJ2-7; TRBD1 or TRBD2 may be the D gene (5 bases each). V lost 3 bases, J lost 6 bases, and 12 bases lay in between. CDR3 size: 13 residues. The germline V gene encodes CDR1 LNHDA and CDR2 SQIVND (reference sequence). Here the CDR3 DNA reads TGTGCCAGTAGTATGGTTTCTGGGGGCGAGCAGTACTTC. Translating it yields CASSMVSGGEQYF.

The J gene is TRBJ2-2, the V gene TRBV28; TRBD2 aligns across 7 bases. The V gene's germline CDR1 is MDHEN and CDR2 SYDVKM. The CDR3 totals 14 residues. V was pared by 8 bases and J by 4 bases, with 7 bases of the junction left unmatched. The CDR3 DNA sequence: TGTGCCAGCCTACCGGGACTATCCACCGGGGAGCTGTTTTTT. Protein product: CASLPGLSTGELFF.

For the CDR3, the DNA is TGCGCCAGCAGTGAGAGGAGCACAGATACGCAGTATTTT. Protein: CASSERSTDTQYF. This chain uses TRBV10-1 with TRBJ2-3; D gene unclear. Trimming left V 2 bases short and J 0 bases short, with 3 bases between. The CDR3 loop spans 13 amino acids. In germline, CDR1 is WNHNN, CDR2 SYGVQD (reference sequence).

This sequence joins TRBV6-1 and TRBJ2-7, with 14 nucleotides matching TRBD2. The CDR3 covers 14 residues. Unmatched junction bases numbered 4, after V lost 6 bases and J lost 6 bases. In germline, CDR1 is MNHNS, CDR2 SASEGT. The CDR3, as DNA: TGTGCCAGCAGCCGGACTAGCGGGAGGCCCGAGCAGTACTTC. Translation: CASSRTSGRPEQYF.

The table lists this clone with a few counts. V is TRBV19 and J is TRBJ2-7; 8 bases fit TRBD1. The V gene's germline CDR1 is LNHDA and CDR2 SQIVND (reference sequence). The V segment lost 3 bases and the J segment 4 bases; nucleotides outside the gene matches: 8. The CDR3 totals 15 residues. The CDR3 here is CASSISRTGFYEQYF. CDR3 DNA: TGTGCCAGTAGTATTTCCCGGACAGGGTTTTACGAGCAGTACTTC.

DNA for the CDR3: TGCAGCGCAGGTGGGACAGGGGCCCCCGGGGAGACCCAGTACTTC. It translates to CSAGGTGAPGETQYF. V usage is TRBV29-1 and J usage is TRBJ2-5; 10 bases agree with TRBD1. CDR3 length equals 15 residues. Germline V lookup: CDR1 SQVTM, CDR2 ANQGSEA. Trimming took 7 bases from V and 5 from J; bases not matched to a gene: 13.

The genes are TRBV11-2 and TRBJ1-4, with 8 bases fitting TRBD1. The CDR3 is 15 amino acids. Germline CDR1 SGHAT, CDR2 FQNNGV. J gave up 8 bases and V 5 bases, and 10 bases lay outside the gene matches. The CDR3 loop reads CASSDLGTGEEKLFF. The DNA for the CDR3 is TGTGCCAGCAGCGACCTGGGGACAGGAGAGGAAAAACTGTTTTTT.

This clone was counted ten times or more. The J gene is TRBJ2-7, the V gene TRBV6-6, with D possibly being TRBD1 (6 bases). V lost 5 bases and J lost 2, with 7 bases in between. Germline V CDR1 and CDR2: MNHNY, SVGAGI (reference sequence). The CDR3 is 12 residues long. The DNA of the CDR3 is TGTGCCAGCAGTCAGGGGCCCTACGAGCAGTACTTC. This codes for CASSQGPYEQYF.

This clone was recorded many times. CDR3 in DNA: TGTGCCAGCAGTTTGCCTAACTACGAGCAGTACTTC. Translating it yields CASSLPNYEQYF. V usage is TRBV28 and J usage is TRBJ2-7; D is unresolved. CDR1 and CDR2 from the germline V gene are MDHEN and SYDVKM. This CDR3 contains 12 residues. The ends were cut back, 3 bases at V and 3 bases at J, with 6 bases in the middle. The variable domain in full, completed from reference TRBV28 and TRBJ2-7, reads DVKVTQSSRYLVKRTGEKVFLECVQDMDHENMFWYRQDPGLGLRLIYFSYDVKMKEKGDIPEGYSVSREKKERFSLILESASTNQTSMYLCASSLPNYEQYFGPGTRLTVT.

This chain joins TRBV30 and TRBJ2-4, with D unclear. This CDR3 has 13 amino acids. Deletions cut 2 bases from V and 3 bases from J, with 8 bases between. Germline CDR1 reads GTSNPN; CDR2 reads SVGIG (reference sequence). The CDR3 spells CAWSPSIKNIQYF. CDR3 DNA: TGTGCCTGGAGTCCCAGCATCAAAAACATTCAGTACTTC.

This clone came up once. This chain links TRBV11-2 with TRBJ1-1, with D hard to call. CDR3 length: 13 residues. V was clipped by 10 bases and J by 5 bases, with 17 bases between them. The germline gives CDR1 SGHAT, CDR2 FQNNGV. The CDR3 DNA reads as TGTGCCACGCAAGTGAGGGAACTTACTGAAGCTTTCTTT. Protein sequence: CATQVRELTEAFF.

This clone has only a few counts. The chain is built from TRBV2 and TRBJ2-7; the D is unclear. V was shortened by 5 bases and J by 6 bases, with 8 bases between the two germline ends. There are 11 residues in the CDR3. Looked up from germline, CDR1 is SNHLY and CDR2 is FYNNEI. The CDR3 DNA is TGTGCCAGCAGTAGCAGCTTCGAGCAGTACTTC. Its protein is CASSSSFEQYF.

The chain has TRBV5-1 and TRBJ2-7; maybe TRBD1 (6 bases). CDR3 length: 14 amino acids. Germline V gene data show CDR1 as SGHRS and CDR2 as YFSETQ. Trimming shortened V by 5 bases and J by 3 bases, and 15 bases separated the two germline ends. This CDR3 is CASSLRGQHYEQYF. As DNA, the CDR3 is TGCGCCAGCAGTCTCCGAGGACAGCACTACGAGCAGTACTTC.

The genes are TRBV19 and TRBJ2-5, with D possibly TRBD2 on 5 matching bases. Trimming stripped 4 bases from V and 2 bases from J, with 14 bases between. This CDR3 comprises 15 residues. Germline CDR1 is LNHDA and CDR2 is SQIVND (reference sequence). This CDR3 is CASSTQTRLQETQYF. The CDR3 DNA reads TGTGCCAGTAGTACCCAAACTAGACTGCAAGAGACCCAGTACTTC.

This clone was counted only a few times. J is TRBJ2-6 and V is TRBV28; no firm D call. V lost 10 bases and J 1 base, leaving 8 bases between the germline ends. The CDR3 is 13 amino acids. In germline, CDR1 is MDHEN, CDR2 SYDVKM. CDR3 in amino acids: CATHWSGANVLTF. The CDR3 coding sequence is TGTGCCACCCACTGGTCTGGGGCCAACGTCCTGACTTTC.

This clone turned up a few times. This chain uses TRBV4-1 with TRBJ2-3; 8 bases are a match to TRBD1. CDR3 length: 15 amino acids. Looked up from germline, CDR1 is MGHRA and CDR2 is YSYEKL. Trimming removed 4 bases from V and 4 bases from J; junction bases left unmatched: 7. CDR3 in amino acids: CASSLGQDKADTQYF. The CDR3 DNA reads as TGCGCCAGCAGCCTGGGACAGGACAAGGCAGATACGCAGTATTTT.

CDR3 in DNA: TGTGCCAGCAGCTTAGAAGTTTACGTTGGGGAAACCTACGAGCAGTACTTC. It codes for CASSLEVYVGETYEQYF. The gene calls are TRBV7-3 and TRBJ2-7; no definite D call. V dropped 2 bases and J dropped 2 bases, with 19 bases sitting between them. CDR1 is SGHTA, CDR2 FQGTGA, per germline. This CDR3 is built from 17 residues.

This clone was observed a handful of times. The chain is built from TRBV18 and TRBJ2-7, with a weak D call TRBD2 (8 bases). The CDR3 runs 15 residues. V was pared by 3 bases and J by 6 bases, with 18 bases between. Germline V gives CDR1 KGHSH, CDR2 LQKENI. The CDR3 DNA reads as TGTGCCAGCTCACCGACCCCGGGAGGGGGCTCCGAGCAGTACTTC. The encoded protein is CASSPTPGGGSEQYF. Supplemented by reference TRBV18 and TRBJ2-7, the full variable domain reads NAGVMQNPRHLVRRRGQEARLRCSPMKGHSHVYWYRQLPEEGLKFMVYLQKENIIDESGMPKERFSAEFPKEGPSILRIQQVVRGDSAAYFCASSPTPGGGSEQYFGPGTRLTVT.

For the CDR3, the DNA is TGTGCCCCCCGGCGAAGGACACCCAGCTCCTACGAGCAGTACTTC. The encoded protein is CAPRRRTPSSYEQYF. The chain carries TRBV12-5 and TRBJ2-7; tentative D call: TRBD1 (5 bases). Germline V gives CDR1 LGHNT, CDR2 FRNRAP. This CDR3 is built from 15 residues.

Only one count was recorded for this clone. The germline gene is not matched at one end of the junction; a read error may be the cause. The chain has TRBV7-6 and TRBJ2-3, with 11 bases lining up with TRBD2. CDR1 and CDR2 (germline): SGHVS, FNYEAQ. CDR3 length equals 17 residues. The DNA of the CDR3 is TGTGCCAGCAGCCTAGCGGGAGGAACCCCTAGCACAGATACGCAGTATTTT. Translating it yields CASSLAGGTPSTDTQYF.

This clone has only a few counts. The chain recombines TRBV28 with TRBJ2-4; D is perhaps TRBD1 (6 bases). Germline V gene lookup returns CDR1 MDHEN and CDR2 SYDVKM. This CDR3 region has 14 residues. V was trimmed by 8 bases and J by 8 bases, leaving 19 bases between them. CDR3 in amino acids: CASRDSRGSDIQYF. The CDR3 nucleotides read TGTGCCAGCCGCGATTCCAGGGGCTCGGACATTCAGTACTTC.

This sequence joins TRBV29-1 and TRBJ1-1, with D uncertain. This CDR3 has 13 residues. V was shortened by 4 bases and J by 10 bases, with 19 bases between the two germline ends. Germline assignment: CDR1 SQVTM and CDR2 ANQGSEA. DNA of the CDR3: TGCAGCGTTGGCTTCCCCTCGTCGGAGGGAGCTTTCTTT. Residues: CSVGFPSSEGAFF.

This clone occurred many times. This chain joins TRBV18 and TRBJ2-7; the D is unclear. The CDR3 sequence is 12 residues long. The germline gives CDR1 KGHSH, CDR2 LQKENI. Trimming removed 2 bases at V and 2 bases at J, with 4 bases between. The CDR3 region is CASSPSTYEQYF. The CDR3 DNA is TGTGCCAGCTCACCAAGCACCTACGAGCAGTACTTC.

This chain uses TRBV11-3 with TRBJ2-7, with 10 bases fitting TRBD2. The CDR3 runs 14 residues. CDR1 and CDR2 (germline): SGHNT, YENEEA. V dropped 4 bases and J dropped 6; count of bases not matched to a gene: 6. The CDR3 spells CASSSTSGTREQYF. CDR3 coding DNA: TGTGCCAGCAGCTCCACTAGCGGGACCCGCGAGCAGTACTTC. Combining the CDR3 with reference TRBV11-3 and TRBJ2-7 gives the whole variable domain EAGVVQSPRYKIIEKKQPVAFWCNPISGHNTLYWYLQNLGQGPELLIRYENEEAVDDSQLPKDRFSAERLKGVDSTLKIQPAELGDSAVYLCASSSTSGTREQYFGPGTRLTVT.

A few counts support this clone. The chain joins TRBV5-6 to TRBJ2-3; D remains ambiguous. Germline V gene sequence: CDR1 SGHDT, CDR2 YYEEEE. Between the trimmed V and J ends, which lost 0 bases and 4 bases, there was a span of 9 bases. This CDR3 spans 14 amino acids. CDR3 sequence (DNA): TGTGCCAGCAGCTTGGTCCTCATCCCAGATACGCAGTATTTT. It specifies CASSLVLIPDTQYF.

This clone was recorded a few times. This chain joins TRBV15 and TRBJ2-1; the D gene could be TRBD1 or TRBD2 (6 bases each). V shed 0 bases and J shed 11 bases, with 29 bases lying between them. The CDR3 length is 19 residues. Germline V lookup: CDR1 LNHNV, CDR2 YYDKDF (reference sequence). DNA for the CDR3: TGTGCCACCAGCAGAGACCCCATTCGGGGGCCCCAAGTTACACACAAGCAGTTCTTC. It codes for CATSRDPIRGPQVTHKQFF.

J is TRBJ1-5 and V is TRBV19; D perhaps matches TRBD1 (5 bases). This CDR3 comprises 16 residues. CDR1 LNHDA and CDR2 SQIVND come from the germline V gene (reference sequence). The V end was cut by 3 bases, the J end by 2 bases, with 14 bases between. CDR3 loop: CASSIGAGKGNQPQHF. The CDR3 nucleotides read TGTGCCAGTAGTATCGGGGCAGGGAAGGGCAATCAGCCCCAGCATTTT.